Each of the 22 T cell receptor beta chains below was sequenced from the same sample in a study of blood T cells in healthy people across ages. Through a sample-barcoded 5' primer and a J-beta primer mix, a second PCR was run for roughly 7 to 11 cycles. In TCRdb, the 5' RACE reads were re-called with MiXCR into one record per CDR3 protein. The sample yields around 990,000 distinct CDR3 sequences, under 30% seen once. These data were likewise used in another study, on T cells of mothers and their children.

Sequencing used blood. Receptors were obtained from a girl aged 2 to 9 in good health.

This rearrangement joins TRBV6-2 or TRBV6-3 to TRBJ2-3; 9 bases map to TRBD1. The CDR3 sequence is 16 residues long. After removal of 5 bases from V and 3 bases from J, the junction contained 9 bases not matched to a gene. Germline CDR1 MNHEY, CDR2 SVGEGT. The CDR3 loop is CASSPGTGRLTDTQYF. CDR3 coding DNA: TGTGCCAGCAGTCCCGGGACAGGGAGGTTGACAGATACGCAGTATTTT.

The chain combines TRBV28 with TRBJ2-7; no clear D gene. The CDR3 consists of 14 residues. V shed 3 bases and J shed 1 base, with 10 bases lying between them. Germline V gene sequence: CDR1 MDHEN, CDR2 SYDVKM. The CDR3 DNA reads TGTGCCAGCAGTTTTTCAGGATTTTCCTACGAGCAGTACTTC. This translates into CASSFSGFSYEQYF.

This rearrangement joins TRBV6-5 to TRBJ2-3; D uncertain. Germline V lookup: CDR1 MNHEY, CDR2 SVGAGI. Trimming removed 2 bases at V and 7 bases at J, with 7 bases between. The CDR3 length is 12 residues. DNA of the CDR3: TGTGCCAGCAGTTACGACGGATATACGCAGTATTTT. Amino acids: CASSYDGYTQYF.

This sequence joins TRBV15 and TRBJ1-5; D is perhaps TRBD1 (6 bases). CDR1 is LNHNV, CDR2 YYDKDF, per germline (reference sequence). CDR3 length equals 13 residues. Trimming took off 5 bases at V and 9 bases at J, with 14 bases between the two ends. Here the CDR3 reads CATSGTGFGPQHF. The CDR3 DNA reads TGTGCCACCAGCGGTACAGGGTTTGGGCCCCAGCATTTT.

The table lists this clonotype with a few counts. This chain connects TRBV20-1 to TRBJ1-1, with a possible D match to TRBD1 (5 bases). Deletions cut 2 bases from V and 6 bases from J, with 13 bases between. Germline values: CDR1 DFQATT, CDR2 SNEGSKA (reference sequence). This CDR3 contains 13 residues. The CDR3 coding sequence is TGCAGTGCTAGAAGGTCCGGGGACGCTGAAGCTTTCTTT. Translation: CSARRSGDAEAFF.

V gene TRBV7-3 combines with J gene TRBJ1-2; TRBD1 matches at 9 bases. The CDR3 has 14 residues. Trimming took 4 bases from V and 7 from J; bases not matched to a gene: 7. Germline assignment: CDR1 SGHTA and CDR2 FQGTGA. The CDR3 is CASSSTGGKGGYTF. CDR3 bases: TGTGCCAGCAGCTCAACAGGGGGCAAGGGTGGCTACACCTTC.

The chain combines TRBV6-2 or TRBV6-3 with TRBJ2-1; 9 bases are shared with TRBD2. The CDR3 runs 15 residues. The germline V gene encodes CDR1 MNHEY and CDR2 SVGEGT. Losses at the gene ends were 6 bases for V and 10 bases for J; bases not matched to a gene: 13. In DNA form, the CDR3 reads TGTGCCAGCAGCCTAGCCAGCGGGAGGTATCGAGAGCAGTTCTTC. As protein: CASSLASGRYREQFF.

J is TRBJ1-2 and V is TRBV2, with D possibly being TRBD1 (5 bases). The length of the CDR3 is 14 residues. V lost 4 bases, J lost 2 bases, and 11 bases lay in between. From germline, CDR1 is SNHLY and CDR2 FYNNEI. CDR3 residues: CASSGGLPNYGYTF. CDR3 coding DNA: TGTGCCAGCAGTGGGGGACTCCCGAACTATGGCTACACCTTC.

This chain links TRBV29-1 with TRBJ1-2, with 7 bases fitting TRBD1. Germline V gene data show CDR1 as SQVTM and CDR2 as ANQGSEA. This CDR3 contains 12 residues. After removal of 5 bases from V and 8 bases from J, the junction contained 8 bases not matched to a gene. CDR3 bases: TGCAGCGTTCGAGAGGGGGCGTGGGGCTACACCTTC. Translation: CSVREGAWGYTF.

The V gene is TRBV5-5, the J gene TRBJ2-7; 10 positions agree with TRBD1. V shed 3 bases and J 2 bases; nucleotides not matched to a gene: 8. This CDR3 region has 16 residues. In germline, CDR1 is SGHKS, CDR2 YYEKEE (reference sequence). In nucleotides, the CDR3 is TGTGCCAGCAGCTCGACTGGACAGGGGGAAACCTACGAGCAGTACTTC. Its translation is CASSSTGQGETYEQYF.

This clonotype has at least ten counts. V and J are TRBV7-8 and TRBJ1-4; possibly TRBD1 for D (5 bases). Trimming shortened V by 1 base and J by 9 bases, and 9 bases separated the two germline ends. The V gene's germline CDR1 is SGHVS and CDR2 FQNEAQ. The length of the CDR3 is 13 residues. The CDR3 region has the DNA TGTGCCAGCAGCTTAGGGGGGAGCCAAAAACTGTTTTTT. The encoded protein is CASSLGGSQKLFF.

The chain joins TRBV5-6 to TRBJ2-1, with 8 positions matching TRBD1. Germline lookup yields CDR1 SGHDT and CDR2 YYEEEE. This CDR3 spans 15 amino acids. After removal of 2 bases from V and 5 bases from J, the junction contained 6 bases not matched to a gene. In nucleotides, the CDR3 is TGTGCCAGCAGCTTACTCCAGGGGGCCCACAATGAGCAGTTCTTC. Its protein product is CASSLLQGAHNEQFF.

A word on this clonotype: One junction end does not reproduce the germline sequence, and a read error may be involved. The chain has TRBV4-1 and TRBJ2-1, with 8 bases fitting TRBD1. Germline lookup yields CDR1 MGHRA and CDR2 YSYEKL. The CDR3 is made up of 11 amino acids. CDR3 nucleotides: TGCGCCAGCAGCCAAGGTGGGGACAGGATCTTC. This sequence encodes CASSQGGDRIF.

This clonotype was seen only once. The chain employs TRBV5-1 and TRBJ2-3, with 7 bases that match TRBD2. This CDR3 is 15 amino acids long. With 4 bases clipped from V and 3 bases from J, the junction kept 8 bases outside the gene matches. The germline CDR1 and CDR2 sequences are SGHRS and YFSETQ. The CDR3 nucleotides read TGCGCCAGCAGCCCGCGGGAGTTTCGGACAGATACGCAGTATTTT. Translating it yields CASSPREFRTDTQYF.

The table lists this clonotype with a few counts. The chain couples TRBV7-2 to TRBJ1-2; D is unresolved. Germline CDR1 and CDR2: SGHTA and FQGNSA. V lost 4 bases and J lost 2, with 17 bases in between. The CDR3 has 16 residues. The CDR3 here is CASSSRQSSGNYGYTF. Written as DNA, the CDR3 is TGTGCCAGCAGCTCTCGTCAATCATCGGGGAACTATGGCTACACCTTC.

This clonotype was counted a single time. One end of the junction is discordant with germline, which a read error may explain. This chain links TRBV3-1 with TRBJ2-2; the match to TRBD2 covers 7 bases. The CDR3 has 17 amino acids. CDR1 is LGHDT, CDR2 YNNKEL, per germline (reference sequence). CDR3 protein: CASGRSGVVGNTGELFF. The DNA for the CDR3 is TGTGCCAGCGGAAGGAGCGGGGTGGTAGGGAACACCGGGGAGCTATTTTTT.

This chain connects TRBV27 to TRBJ2-7; D is perhaps TRBD1 or TRBD2 (5 bases each). Per germline, CDR1 MNHEY and CDR2 SMNVEV (reference sequence). This CDR3 spans 16 amino acids. V lost 4 bases and J 2 bases, leaving 18 bases between the germline ends. CDR3 nucleotides: TGTGCCAGCAGTTCCGCCGGGACGGGGCACCCCTACGAGCAGTACTTC. Translated, it gives CASSSAGTGHPYEQYF.

This clonotype was counted only a few times. The V call is TRBV3-1, the J call TRBJ1-1, with D hard to call. Germline assignment: CDR1 LGHDT and CDR2 YNNKEL (reference sequence). The CDR3 extends over 18 amino acids. Trimming pared 2 bases from V and 2 bases from J, leaving 21 bases between. This CDR3 is CASSQSRFFDGENTEAFF. The CDR3 DNA reads TGTGCCAGCAGCCAAAGTCGGTTTTTTGACGGGGAAAACACTGAAGCTTTCTTT.

There are a few counts of this clonotype. This chain uses TRBV7-9 with TRBJ2-1; D may correspond to TRBD1 or TRBD2 (5 bases each). The end of the DNA aligns better with TRBJ2-5, so the J call may be wrong. Germline values: CDR1 SEHNR, CDR2 FQNEAQ (reference sequence). The CDR3 covers 13 residues. CDR3 protein: CASGDWGSETQYF. DNA for the CDR3: TGTGCCAGCGGGGATTGGGGGTCGGAGACCCAGTACTTC.

This clonotype was counted between two and nine times. V gene TRBV5-1 combines with J gene TRBJ2-1; TRBD1 might be the D (5 bases). The J call may be incorrect, as the DNA end agrees better with TRBJ2-7. Germline V gene data show CDR1 as SGHRS and CDR2 as YFSETQ. CDR3 length equals 13 residues. CDR3 in amino acids: CASSFSTDYEQYF. The CDR3 bases are TGCGCCAGCAGCTTCTCGACAGACTACGAGCAGTACTTC.

J is TRBJ2-7 and V is TRBV14, with no clear D. CDR1 is SGHDN, CDR2 FVKESK, per germline. The CDR3 consists of 15 residues. The V end lost 0 bases, the J end lost 0 bases, and 9 bases lay between the germline ends. CDR3 DNA: TGTGCCAGCAGCCAAGACCCGGCGTACTCCTACGAGCAGTACTTC. It encodes CASSQDPAYSYEQYF.

This chain joins TRBV4-2 and TRBJ2-1; tentative D call: TRBD2 (6 bases). The CDR3 consists of 14 residues. Trimming took 4 bases from V and 8 from J, leaving 15 bases between them. The V gene's germline CDR1 is LGHNA and CDR2 YNFKEQ. CDR3 region: CASSLDLWEDEQFF. In DNA form, the CDR3 reads TGTGCCAGCAGCCTTGACCTTTGGGAGGATGAGCAGTTCTTC.